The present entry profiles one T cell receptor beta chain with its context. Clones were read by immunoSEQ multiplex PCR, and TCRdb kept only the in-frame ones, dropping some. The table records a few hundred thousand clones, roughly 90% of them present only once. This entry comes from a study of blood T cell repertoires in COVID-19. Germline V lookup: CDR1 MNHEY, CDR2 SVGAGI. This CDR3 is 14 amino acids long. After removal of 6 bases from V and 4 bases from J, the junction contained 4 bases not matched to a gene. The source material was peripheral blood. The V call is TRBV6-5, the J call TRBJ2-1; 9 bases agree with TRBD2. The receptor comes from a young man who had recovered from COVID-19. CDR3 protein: CASSASGVYNEQFF. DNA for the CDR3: TGTGCCAGCAGCGCTAGCGGGGTTTACAATGAGCAGTTCTTC.